Listed here is a single TCR beta chain. Its antigen has not been determined. The sample holds no much larger clone one base away, and base qualities are not on file. The sample belongs to a study of T cells in lung cancer brain metastases (dated by TCRdb to the late 2010s). Context from the whole study: Of the approximately 20 patients, seventeen had a history of tobacco use, with a median of 40 pack-years. Of the approximately 20 patients, more than 15 received no interval therapy between resection of the primary and resection of the metastasis. The median interval between acquisition of the primary specimen and acquisition of the brain metastasis specimen was approximately 350 days. In this study, the TCR beta CDR3 repertoires of fully resected primary non-small cell lung cancers were compared with those of paired brain metastases. The cohort included roughly 20 patients who provided around 40 specimens, with each patient contributing one primary lung lesion and one brain metastasis. Of the patients, approximately twelve were female and 8 or 9 were male, and their median age at first diagnosis was 50 to 60 years. The average DNA integrity number was 3.5 to 4.5 in both primary and metastatic specimens, and the two sites did not differ significantly.

V drops 1 base and J drops 3 bases, leaving 11 bases in between. CDR1 and CDR2 are drawn from the germline V gene: SGHVS, FQNEAQ. The CDR3, cysteine through phenylalanine, is 15 amino acids long. CDR3 DNA is the only sequence kept; it has 45 bases, read in frame from the first base. Patients had resection either for delayed recurrence of a solitary brain metastasis or for synchronous oligometastatic disease. Patients with a history of multiple malignancies were excluded so that cancers other than NSCLC would not be included. Tumor areas were macrodissected from five deparaffinized 7.5 to 10 um unstained sections under guidance from marked H&E slides. All specimens were formalin-fixed and paraffin-embedded (FFPE). The AllPrep DNA/RNA FFPE Kit was used for extraction of genomic DNA. What the authors observed across the whole study: Retrieval of the complete infiltrating T cell repertoire may have been prevented by DNA fragmentation in FFPE samples. Compared with their paired primaries, brain metastases had significantly fewer unique productive clones (median about 1,600 versus 5,000). In brain metastases, the ten most abundant clones accounted for a significantly larger fraction of the repertoire than in primaries, a finding that suggests clonal expansion. Most clones were found to be lesion-specific, and limited overlap was observed between paired lesions (mean Morisita index roughly 0.25). It was not possible to control for the effects of preoperative corticosteroids on T cell infiltration in brain metastases.

Between about 2.24 and 4.92 ug genomic DNA was input per sample, and equal DNA input was given to paired samples. TCR beta libraries were built with the immunoSEQ hsTCRbeta Kit using multiplexed V and J gene primers in two PCR steps. Pooled libraries, together with positive and negative controls, were sequenced on an Illumina MiSeq with a 100-cycle paired-end protocol. For the original study's pipeline: The immunoSEQ vendor processed the raw data into normalized, annotated TCR beta repertoire reports. Richness was defined as unique clones by nucleotide sequence, and total richness was extrapolated with the iChao1 and Efron-Thisted estimators. Paired lesions were characterized and compared using Pielou's evenness, Simpson's index, top-ten clone proportional abundance, and the Morisita overlap index. TCRdb carries this immuneACCESS record with in-frame sequences only. Its versions omit some clonotypes, under half of them owing to an unresolved V gene in the studies checked, with the rest unexplained. The DNA was the basis for D and trimming; V, J and clone size are from that table. The sample table contains thousands of clones; only one count was recorded for about 93% of them. The ten largest clones capture 4.5% to 6% of the sample.

Sequenced sample: tumor tissue from the primary lung tumor. What this sample's cell subset or site label stands for: primary lung cancer lesion. Recombination connected TRBV7-8 to TRBJ2-3; the D gene is tentatively TRBD1 or TRBD2, each matching 5 bases. The sequence was collected from a woman aged 30 to 39 with non-small cell lung cancer. The CDR3 protein is CASSLEGRGTDTQYF. At the DNA level, the sequence is TGTGCCAGCAGCTTAGAGGGACGGGGAACAGATACGCAGTATTTT.